This entry is about one T cell receptor beta chain. This entry comes from a study of control samples from healthy donors and cancer patients. Clones were sequenced by immunoSEQ multiplex PCR, and TCRdb holds only the in-frame ones, with some missing. The sample yields approximately 60,000 clones, about nine tenths seen once. Germline V gene data show CDR1 as LNHDA and CDR2 as SQIVND (reference sequence). With V trimmed by 10 bases and J by 1 base, 17 bases remained unmatched. The CDR3 has 17 amino acids. The chain is built from TRBV19 and TRBJ1-1; 8 bases fit TRBD1. This sequence was found in a woman aged 45-65 years with colorectal cancer. The sample comprised PBMCs. CDR3 coding DNA: TGTGCCACTCTCAGGGGGCCAGGGGGCTGGGAGAACACTGAAGCTTTCTTT. Protein sequence: CATLRGPGGWENTEAFF.